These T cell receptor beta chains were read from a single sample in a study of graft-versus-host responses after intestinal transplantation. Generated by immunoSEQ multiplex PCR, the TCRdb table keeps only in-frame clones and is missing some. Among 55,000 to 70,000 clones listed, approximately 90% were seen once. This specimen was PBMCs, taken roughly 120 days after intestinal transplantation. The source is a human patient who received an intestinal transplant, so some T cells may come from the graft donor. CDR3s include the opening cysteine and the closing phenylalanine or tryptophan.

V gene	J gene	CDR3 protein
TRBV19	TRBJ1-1	CASSMGKAFF
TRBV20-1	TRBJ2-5	CSARPEETQYF
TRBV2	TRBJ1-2	CASSAGTYGYTF
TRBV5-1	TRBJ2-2	CASSLSGGSTGELFF
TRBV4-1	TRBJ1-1	CASSQFSSGGGMNTEAFF
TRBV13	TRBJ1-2	CASSHSTGGLLNYGYTF
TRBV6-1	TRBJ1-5	CASRGQGLDQPQHF
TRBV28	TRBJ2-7	CASSSPTSAAYEQYF
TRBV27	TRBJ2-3	CASSLSGFPDTQYF
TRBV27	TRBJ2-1	CASSNRYNNEQFF
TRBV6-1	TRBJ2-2	CASWELAGGVELFF
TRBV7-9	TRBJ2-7	CASSQGYRDRSYEQYF
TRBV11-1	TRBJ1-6	CASSSEQVYNSPLHF
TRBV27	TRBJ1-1	CASSLQDRGTEAFF
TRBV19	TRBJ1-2	CASSRDGFGYGYTF
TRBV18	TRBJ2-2	CASSPNSGELFF
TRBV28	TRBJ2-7	CASRPSSGINYEQYF
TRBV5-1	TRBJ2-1	CASSLGGGSYNEQFF
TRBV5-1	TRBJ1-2	CASSLITMDRGYGYTF
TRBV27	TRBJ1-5	CASRETGPNQPQHF
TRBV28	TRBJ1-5	CASRPKGQGGQPQHF
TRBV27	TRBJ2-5	CASSFSWLTIIETQYF
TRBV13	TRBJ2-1	CASSSDLGSSYNEQFF
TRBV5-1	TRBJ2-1	CASSSFPGSSYNEQFF
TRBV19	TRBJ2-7	CASGLAGVLTTYEQYF
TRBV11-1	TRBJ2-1	CASDLVGKEQFF
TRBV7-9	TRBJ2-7	CASSPWTQDHEQYF
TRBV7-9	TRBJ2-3	CASSYISGSLTDTQYF
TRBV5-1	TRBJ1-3	CASSTNRPPGNTIYF
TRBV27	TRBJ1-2	CASSPRTGDYGYTF
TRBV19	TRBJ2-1	CASSIGTGVYNEQFF
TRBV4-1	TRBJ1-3	CASSQRGISGNTIYF
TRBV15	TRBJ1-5	CATSRVRAGLGDQPQHF
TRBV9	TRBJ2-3	CASSVGLAGGDTQYF
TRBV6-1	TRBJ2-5	CASSRLGGETQYF
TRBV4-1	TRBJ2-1	CASSPTVGQGAYNEQFF
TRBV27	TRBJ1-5	CASTPGGYSNQPQHF
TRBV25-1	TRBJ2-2	CASNLEMALRRTGELFF
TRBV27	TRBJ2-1	CASSLAGAYNEQFF
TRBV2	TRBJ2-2	CASSELGAGQGNTGELFF
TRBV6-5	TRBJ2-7	CASSSRTAYEQYF
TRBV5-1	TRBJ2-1	CASSLGWASGIEQFF
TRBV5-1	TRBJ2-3	CASSLGAASGTDTQYF
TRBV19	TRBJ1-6	CASSMGRGHSPLHF
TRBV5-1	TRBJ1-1	CASSAWDRGGTEAFF